Listed below are T cell receptor beta chains from one sample, sequenced in a study of T-cell reconstitution after alpha-beta-depleted transplantation in children. Each CDR3 protein is one row after TCRdb ran MiXCR on the PCR reads. Counted here are roughly 200,000 distinct CDR3 sequences, about a tenth occurring once; the ten biggest clones make up roughly 28%. Sequenced here: PBMCs, sampled before TCRalphabeta/CD19-depleted stem cell transplant. These receptor sequences come from a child younger than two with acute myeloid leukemia, due to receive a stem cell transplant. Both conserved end residues are part of each CDR3. D genes are given only for firm matches. Clone size is given as how often the clone was seen (once, few, many) or a class if it is expanded.

>many|TRBJ1-1|TRBD1|TRBV20-1|16
CSANRQGAYMNTEAFF
TGCAGTGCTAACCGACAGGGGGCATATATGAACACTGAAGCTTTCTTT
>many|TRBJ2-7|.|TRBV28|15
CASSSGQLTFYEQYF
TGTGCCAGCAGTTCAGGACAGTTAACCTTCTACGAGCAGTACTTC
>many|TRBJ2-3|.|TRBV7-2|15
CASSPPSARGDTQYF
TGTGCCAGCAGCCCACCTAGCGCGCGCGGGGATACGCAGTATTTT
>many|TRBJ1-4|.|TRBV28|12
CASMRGHEKLFF
TGTGCCAGCATGCGAGGTCATGAAAAACTGTTTTTT
>many|TRBJ1-5|.|TRBV19|15
CASSPGKKSNQPQHF
TGTGCCAGTAGTCCTGGGAAGAAGAGCAATCAGCCCCAGCATTTT
>many|TRBJ1-4|TRBD1|TRBV4-1|15
CASSLPDRVSEKLFF
TGCGCCAGCAGCCTACCGGACAGGGTGAGCGAAAAACTGTTTTTT
>many|TRBJ2-2|.|TRBV20-1|16
CSARRRVALNTGELFF
TGCAGTGCTAGGAGGAGAGTAGCGCTCAACACCGGGGAGCTGTTTTTT
>many|TRBJ2-1|TRBD1|TRBV3-1|13
CASSQNGDRVEFF
TGTGCCAGCAGCCAGAATGGGGACAGGGTTGAGTTCTTC
>many|TRBJ2-4|.|TRBV5-1|14
CASSLLTGENIQYF
TGCGCCAGCAGCTTACTTACAGGAGAAAACATTCAGTACTTC
>many|TRBJ2-1|TRBD2|TRBV4-2|16
CASSQEKGLSMDEQFF
TGTGCCAGCAGCCAAGAAAAGGGACTATCTATGGATGAGCAGTTCTTC
>many|TRBJ2-1|.|TRBV2|11
CASTTRNEQFF
TGTGCCAGCACTACGCGCAATGAGCAGTTCTTC
>many|TRBJ2-3|.|TRBV5-1|11
CASSKLDTQYF
TGCGCCAGCAGCAAACTAGATACGCAGTATTTT
>many|TRBJ1-3|.|TRBV10-3|14
CAISPAGTGNTIYF
TGTGCCATCAGCCCCGCAGGGACTGGAAACACCATATATTTT